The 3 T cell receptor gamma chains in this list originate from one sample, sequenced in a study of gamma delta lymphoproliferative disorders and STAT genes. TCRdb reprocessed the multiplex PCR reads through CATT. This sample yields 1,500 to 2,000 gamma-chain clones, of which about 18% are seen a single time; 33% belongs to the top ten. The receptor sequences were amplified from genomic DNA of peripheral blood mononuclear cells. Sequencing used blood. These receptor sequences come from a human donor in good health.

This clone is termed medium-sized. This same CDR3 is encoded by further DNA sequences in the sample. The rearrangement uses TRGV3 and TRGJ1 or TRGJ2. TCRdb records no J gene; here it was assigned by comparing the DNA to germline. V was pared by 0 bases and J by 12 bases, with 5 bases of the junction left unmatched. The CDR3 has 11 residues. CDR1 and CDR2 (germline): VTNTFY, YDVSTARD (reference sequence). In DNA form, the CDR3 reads TGTGCCACCTGGGACAGGTGGAGGAAACTCTTT. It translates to CATWDRWRKLF.

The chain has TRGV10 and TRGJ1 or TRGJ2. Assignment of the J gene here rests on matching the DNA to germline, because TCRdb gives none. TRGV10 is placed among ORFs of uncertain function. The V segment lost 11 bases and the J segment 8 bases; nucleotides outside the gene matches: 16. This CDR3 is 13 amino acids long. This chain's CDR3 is CAAGITHSDKKLF. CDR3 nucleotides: TGTGCTGCGGGGATTACTCACTCCGATAAGAAACTCTTT.

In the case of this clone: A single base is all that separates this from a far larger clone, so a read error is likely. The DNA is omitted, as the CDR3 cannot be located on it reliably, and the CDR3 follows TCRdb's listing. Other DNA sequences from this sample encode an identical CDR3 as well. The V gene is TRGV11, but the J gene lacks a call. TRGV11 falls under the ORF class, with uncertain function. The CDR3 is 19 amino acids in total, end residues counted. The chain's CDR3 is CTTVPAGFRVHTTGWFKIF.